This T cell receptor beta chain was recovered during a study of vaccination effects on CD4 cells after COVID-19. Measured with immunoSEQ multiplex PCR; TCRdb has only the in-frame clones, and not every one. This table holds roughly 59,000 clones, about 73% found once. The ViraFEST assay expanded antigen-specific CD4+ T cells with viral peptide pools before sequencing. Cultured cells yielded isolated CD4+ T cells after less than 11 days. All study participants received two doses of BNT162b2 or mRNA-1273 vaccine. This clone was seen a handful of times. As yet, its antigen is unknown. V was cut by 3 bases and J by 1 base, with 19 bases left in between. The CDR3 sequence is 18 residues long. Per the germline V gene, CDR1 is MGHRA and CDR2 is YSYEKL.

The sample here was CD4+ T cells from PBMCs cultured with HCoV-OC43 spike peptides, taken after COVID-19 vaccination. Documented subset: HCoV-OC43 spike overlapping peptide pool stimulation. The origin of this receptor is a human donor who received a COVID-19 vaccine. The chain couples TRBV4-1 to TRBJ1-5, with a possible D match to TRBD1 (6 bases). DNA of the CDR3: TGCGCCAGCAGCCATCCTTCTTTACAGGGCACGAGCAATCAGCCCCAGCATTTT. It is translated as CASSHPSLQGTSNQPQHF.